This T cell receptor (beta chain) was recorded in a study of patients and donors after allogeneic stem cell transplantation. MiXCR, run by TCRdb on the RT-PCR reads, gives a single entry per CDR3 protein. Of just under 20,000 distinct CDR3 sequences in the sample, approximately 4.4% are singletons; the top ten hold around 37%. This clonotype was recorded at least ten times. This sequence was found in a human donor who was either an allogeneic HSCT recipient or a stem cell or donor lymphocyte infusion donor (not recorded which). It is not recorded whose cells these are; they may come from a transplant donor. The specimen sequenced was blood, either unsorted or a sorted T cell fraction (not recorded which).

CDR3 bases: TGTGCCATCAGTGAGAAAGGACAGGGAGGATTTTCACCCCTCCACTTT. It translates to CAISEKGQGGFSPLHF. V usage is TRBV10-3 and J usage is TRBJ1-6; TRBD1 agrees at 8 bases. Germline V gene data show CDR1 as ENHRY and CDR2 as SYGVKD. J was trimmed by 9 bases and V by 2 bases; bases with no gene match: 9. CDR3 length: 16 amino acids.